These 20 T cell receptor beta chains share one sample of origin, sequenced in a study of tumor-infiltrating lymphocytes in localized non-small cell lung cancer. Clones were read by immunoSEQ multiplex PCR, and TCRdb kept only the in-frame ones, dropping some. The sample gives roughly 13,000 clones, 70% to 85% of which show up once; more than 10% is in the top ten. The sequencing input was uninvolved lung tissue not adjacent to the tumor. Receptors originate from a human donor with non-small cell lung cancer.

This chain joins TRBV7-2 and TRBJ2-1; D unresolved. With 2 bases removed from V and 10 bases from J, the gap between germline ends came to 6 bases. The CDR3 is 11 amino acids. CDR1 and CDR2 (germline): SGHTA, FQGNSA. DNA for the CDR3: TGTGCCAGCAGCTTAAGGGTCGAGCAGTTCTTC. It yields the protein CASSLRVEQFF.

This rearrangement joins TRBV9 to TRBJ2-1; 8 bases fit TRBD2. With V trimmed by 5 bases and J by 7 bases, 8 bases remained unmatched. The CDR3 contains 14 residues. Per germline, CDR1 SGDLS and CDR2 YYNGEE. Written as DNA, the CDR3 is TGTGCCAGCAGTCGGGGGGGCCCTGGGAATGAGCAGTTCTTC. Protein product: CASSRGGPGNEQFF.

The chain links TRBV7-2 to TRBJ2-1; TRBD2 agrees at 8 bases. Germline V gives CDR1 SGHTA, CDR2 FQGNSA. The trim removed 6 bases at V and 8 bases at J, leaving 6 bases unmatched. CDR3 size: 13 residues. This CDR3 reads CASRPGGVDEQFF. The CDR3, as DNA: TGTGCCAGCAGACCCGGGGGGGTCGATGAGCAGTTCTTC.

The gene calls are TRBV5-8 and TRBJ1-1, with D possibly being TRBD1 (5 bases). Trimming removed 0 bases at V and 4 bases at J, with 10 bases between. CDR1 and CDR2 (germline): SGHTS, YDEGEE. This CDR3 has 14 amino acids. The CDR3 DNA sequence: TGTGCCAGCAGCTTGGAAGGGGCGGGCACTGAAGCTTTCTTT. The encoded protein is CASSLEGAGTEAFF.

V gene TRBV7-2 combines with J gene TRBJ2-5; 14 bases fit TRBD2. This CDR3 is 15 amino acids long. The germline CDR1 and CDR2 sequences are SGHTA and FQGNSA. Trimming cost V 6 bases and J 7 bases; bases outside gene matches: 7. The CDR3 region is CASRPGTSGGGTQYF. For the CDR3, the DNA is TGTGCCAGCAGGCCCGGGACTAGCGGGGGAGGGACCCAGTACTTC.

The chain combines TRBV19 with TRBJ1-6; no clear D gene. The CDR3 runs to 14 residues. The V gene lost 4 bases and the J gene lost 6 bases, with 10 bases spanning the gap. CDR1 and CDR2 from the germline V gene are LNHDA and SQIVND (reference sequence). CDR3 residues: CASSNNSPNSPLHF. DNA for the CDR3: TGTGCCAGTAGTAACAACAGTCCTAATTCACCCCTCCACTTT. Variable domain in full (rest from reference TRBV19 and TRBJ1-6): DGGITQSPKYLFRKEGQNVTLSCEQNLNHDAMYWYRQDPGQGLRLIYYSQIVNDFQKGDIAEGYSVSREKKESFPLTVTSAQKNPTAFYLCASSNNSPNSPLHFGNGTRLTVT.

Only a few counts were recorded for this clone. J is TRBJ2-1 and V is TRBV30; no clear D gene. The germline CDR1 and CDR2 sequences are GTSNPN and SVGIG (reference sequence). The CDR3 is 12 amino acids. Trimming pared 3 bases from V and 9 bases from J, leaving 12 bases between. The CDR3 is CAWRKGSGEQFF. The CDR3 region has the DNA TGTGCCTGGAGGAAGGGTTCAGGTGAGCAGTTCTTC.

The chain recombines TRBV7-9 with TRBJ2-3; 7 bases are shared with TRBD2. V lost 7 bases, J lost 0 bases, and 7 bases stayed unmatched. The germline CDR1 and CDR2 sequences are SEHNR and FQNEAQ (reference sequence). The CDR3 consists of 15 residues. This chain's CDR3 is CASNALAGSTDTQYF. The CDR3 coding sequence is TGTGCCAGCAATGCCTTAGCGGGTAGCACAGATACGCAGTATTTT.

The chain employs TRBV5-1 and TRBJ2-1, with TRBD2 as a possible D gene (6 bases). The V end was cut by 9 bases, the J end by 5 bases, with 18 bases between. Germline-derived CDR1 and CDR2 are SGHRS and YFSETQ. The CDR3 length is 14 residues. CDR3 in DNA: TGCGCCACCACGCGGGGCGGCTTGAACAATGAGCAGTTCTTC. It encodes CATTRGGLNNEQFF.

CDR3 in amino acids: CASWLAGGSGELFF. The DNA of the CDR3 is TGTGCCAGCTGGCTAGCGGGGGGATCCGGGGAGCTGTTTTTT. The chain combines TRBV7-2 with TRBJ2-2; 11 bases map to TRBD2. Trimming cost V 8 bases and J 6 bases; bases outside gene matches: 5. Germline CDR1 is SGHTA and CDR2 is FQGNSA. The CDR3 runs to 14 residues.

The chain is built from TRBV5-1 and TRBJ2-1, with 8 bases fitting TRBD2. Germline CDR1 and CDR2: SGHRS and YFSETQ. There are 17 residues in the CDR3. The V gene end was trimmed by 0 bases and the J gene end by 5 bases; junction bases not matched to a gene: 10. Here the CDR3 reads CASSLETSVHFDNEQFF. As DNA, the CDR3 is TGCGCCAGCAGCTTGGAGACTAGCGTTCATTTCGACAATGAGCAGTTCTTC.

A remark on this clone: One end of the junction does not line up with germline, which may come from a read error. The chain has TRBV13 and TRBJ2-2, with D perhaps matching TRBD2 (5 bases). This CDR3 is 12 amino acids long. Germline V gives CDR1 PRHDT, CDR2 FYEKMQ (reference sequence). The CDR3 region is CATLLRTRGAVF. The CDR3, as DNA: TGTGCCACCCTCCTAAGGACCCGGGGAGCTGTTTTT.

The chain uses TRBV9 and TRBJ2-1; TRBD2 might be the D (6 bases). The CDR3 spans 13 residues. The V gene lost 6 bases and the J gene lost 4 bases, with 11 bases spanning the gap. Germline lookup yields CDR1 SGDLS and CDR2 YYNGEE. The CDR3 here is CASNGGAYNEQFF. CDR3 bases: TGTGCCAGCAATGGCGGGGCATACAATGAGCAGTTCTTC. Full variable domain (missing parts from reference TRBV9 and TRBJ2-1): DSGVTQTPKHLITATGQRVTLRCSPRSGDLSVYWYQQSLDQGLQFLIQYYNGEERAKGNILERFSAQQFPDLHSELNLSSLELGDSALYFCASNGGAYNEQFFGPGTRLTVL.

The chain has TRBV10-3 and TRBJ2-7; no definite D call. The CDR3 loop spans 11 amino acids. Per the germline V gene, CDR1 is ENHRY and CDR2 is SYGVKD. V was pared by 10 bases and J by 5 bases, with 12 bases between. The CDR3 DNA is TGTGCCACCTTAGACTTCCACGAGCAGTACTTC. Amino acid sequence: CATLDFHEQYF.

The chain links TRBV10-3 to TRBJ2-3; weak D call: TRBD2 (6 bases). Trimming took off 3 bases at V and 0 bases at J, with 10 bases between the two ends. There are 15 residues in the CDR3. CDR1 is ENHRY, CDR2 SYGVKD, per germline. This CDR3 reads CAISDGSGSTDTQYF. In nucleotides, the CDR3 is TGTGCCATCAGTGATGGTAGCGGCAGCACAGATACGCAGTATTTT.

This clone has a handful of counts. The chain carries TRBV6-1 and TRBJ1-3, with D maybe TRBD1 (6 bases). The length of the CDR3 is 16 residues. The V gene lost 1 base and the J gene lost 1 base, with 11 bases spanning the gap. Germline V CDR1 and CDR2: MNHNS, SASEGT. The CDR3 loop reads CASSEGGGLSGNTIYF. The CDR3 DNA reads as TGTGCCAGCAGTGAAGGCGGGGGGCTTTCTGGAAACACCATATATTTT.

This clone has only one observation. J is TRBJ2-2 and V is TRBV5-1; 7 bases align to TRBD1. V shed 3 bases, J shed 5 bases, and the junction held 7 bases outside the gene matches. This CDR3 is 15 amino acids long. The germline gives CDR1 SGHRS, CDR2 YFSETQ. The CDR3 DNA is TGCGCCAGCAGCTCCTCAGGGGGATGGACCGGGGAGCTGTTTTTT. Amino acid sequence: CASSSSGGWTGELFF.

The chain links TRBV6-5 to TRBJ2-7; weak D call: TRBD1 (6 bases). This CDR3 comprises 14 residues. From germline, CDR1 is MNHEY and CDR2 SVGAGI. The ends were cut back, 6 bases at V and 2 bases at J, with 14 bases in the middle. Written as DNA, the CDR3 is TGTGCCAGCAGCGATAGGGGGAACCCCTACGAGCAGTACTTC. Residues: CASSDRGNPYEQYF.

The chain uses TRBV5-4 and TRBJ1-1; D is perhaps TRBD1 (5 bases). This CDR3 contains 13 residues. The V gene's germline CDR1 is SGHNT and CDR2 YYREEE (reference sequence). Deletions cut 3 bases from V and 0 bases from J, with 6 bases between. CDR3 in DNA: TGTGCCAGCAGCTCGGGGGTGAACACTGAAGCTTTCTTT. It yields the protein CASSSGVNTEAFF.

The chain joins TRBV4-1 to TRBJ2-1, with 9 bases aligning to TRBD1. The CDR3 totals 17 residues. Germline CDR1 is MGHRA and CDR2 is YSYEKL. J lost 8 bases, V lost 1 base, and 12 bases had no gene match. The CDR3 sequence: CASSQAPGTGKPDEQFF. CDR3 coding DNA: TGCGCCAGCAGCCAAGCCCCCGGGACAGGGAAGCCGGATGAGCAGTTCTTC.